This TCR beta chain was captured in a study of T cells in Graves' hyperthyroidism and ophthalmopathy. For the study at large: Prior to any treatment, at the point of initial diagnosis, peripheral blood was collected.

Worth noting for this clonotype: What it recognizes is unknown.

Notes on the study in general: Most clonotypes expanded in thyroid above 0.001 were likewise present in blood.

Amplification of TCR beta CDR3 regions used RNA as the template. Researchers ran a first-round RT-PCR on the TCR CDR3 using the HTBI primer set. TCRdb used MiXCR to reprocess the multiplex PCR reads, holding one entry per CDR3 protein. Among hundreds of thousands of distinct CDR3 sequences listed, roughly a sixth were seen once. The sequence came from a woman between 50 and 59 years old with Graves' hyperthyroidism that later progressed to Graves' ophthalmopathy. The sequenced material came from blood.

As DNA, the CDR3 is TGTGCCAGCAGCCCCCGGACAGGGGTCTCGTTAGCTGAAGCTTTCTTT. As protein: CASSPRTGVSLAEAFF. This chain connects TRBV7-9 to TRBJ1-1; 9 bases fit TRBD1. V was pared by 5 bases and J by 6 bases, with 13 bases of the junction left unmatched. CDR1 is SEHNR, CDR2 FQNEAQ, per germline (reference sequence). The length of the CDR3 is 16 residues. Variable domain in full (rest from reference TRBV7-9 and TRBJ1-1): DTGVSQNPRHKITKRGQNVTFRCDPISEHNRLYWYRQTLGQGPEFLTYFQNEAQLEKSRLLSDRFSAERPKGSFSTLEIQRTEQGDSAMYLCASSPRTGVSLAEAFFGQGTRLTVV.